The 16 T cell receptor beta chains presented below share a single source sample, sequenced in a study of blood T cell repertoires in COVID-19. Repertoires were generated with immunoSEQ multiplex PCR, while TCRdb's copy carries only in-frame clones and drops some. The sample has 100,000 to 150,000 clones; more than 60% are singletons. Sequenced material: peripheral blood. These receptor sequences come from a woman aged 65 to 85 with acute or convalescent COVID-19.

This chain links TRBV9 with TRBJ1-4; TRBD1 agrees at 7 bases. Per germline, CDR1 SGDLS and CDR2 YYNGEE. With 0 bases clipped from V and 14 bases from J, the junction kept 7 bases outside the gene matches. The CDR3 is made up of 13 amino acids. The CDR3: CASSVGTGEVLFF. DNA of the CDR3: TGTGCCAGCAGCGTAGGCACAGGGGAAGTGCTGTTTTTT.

This chain links TRBV2 with TRBJ2-7, with D perhaps matching TRBD2 (5 bases). CDR3 size: 13 residues. Germline V lookup: CDR1 SNHLY, CDR2 FYNNEI. V shed 6 bases and J shed 2 bases, with 11 bases lying between them. This CDR3 is CASRADGAYEQYF. The CDR3, as DNA: TGTGCCAGCAGGGCGGACGGGGCCTACGAGCAGTACTTC.

The chain has TRBV27 and TRBJ1-3, with D perhaps TRBD1 (6 bases). V dropped 1 base and J dropped 0 bases, with 19 bases sitting between them. There are 19 residues in the CDR3. CDR1 MNHEY and CDR2 SMNVEV come from the germline V gene (reference sequence). For the CDR3, the DNA is TGTGCCAGCAGTTTATTGTGGGACAACTACTCGAGCTCTGGAAACACCATATATTTT. Translation: CASSLLWDNYSSSGNTIYF.

This clone was found a few times. The chain links TRBV18 to TRBJ2-1; possibly TRBD2 for D (6 bases). Trimming took 4 bases from V and 2 from J, leaving 12 bases between them. There are 15 residues in the CDR3. Germline CDR1 is KGHSH and CDR2 is LQKENI. CDR3 sequence (DNA): TGTGCCAGCTCACTAGATAGCGGACCCTACAATGAGCAGTTCTTC. Encoded protein: CASSLDSGPYNEQFF. Full variable domain (rest looked up from reference TRBV18 and TRBJ2-1): NAGVMQNPRHLVRRRGQEARLRCSPMKGHSHVYWYRQLPEEGLKFMVYLQKENIIDESGMPKERFSAEFPKEGPSILRIQQVVRGDSAAYFCASSLDSGPYNEQFFGPGTRLTVL.

V is TRBV28 and J is TRBJ1-3, with D unclear. V was clipped by 6 bases and J by 4 bases, with 13 bases between them. The CDR3 extends over 14 amino acids. The germline gives CDR1 MDHEN, CDR2 SYDVKM. The CDR3 DNA reads TGTGCCAGCAGCCCTAACCTTCTCGGAAACACCATATATTTT. Its translation is CASSPNLLGNTIYF.

This clone was seen only a few times. This chain uses TRBV9 with TRBJ2-1; possibly TRBD2 for D (6 bases). Trimming took off 0 bases at V and 3 bases at J, with 10 bases between the two ends. The germline V gene encodes CDR1 SGDLS and CDR2 YYNGEE. CDR3 size: 15 residues. The CDR3 is CASSVAGDIYNEQFF. The CDR3 DNA reads as TGTGCCAGCAGCGTAGCGGGGGATATCTACAATGAGCAGTTCTTC.

At least ten counts were recorded for this clone. The chain carries TRBV7-2 and TRBJ2-2, with 10 bases matching TRBD2. The V gene end was trimmed by 5 bases and the J gene end by 7 bases; junction bases not matched to a gene: 7. Germline loops: CDR1 SGHTA, CDR2 FQGNSA. The CDR3 length is 15 residues. CDR3 protein: CASSPSGGAIGELFF. The CDR3, as DNA: TGTGCCAGCAGCCCGAGCGGGGGGGCCATCGGGGAGCTGTTTTTT.

The CDR3 sequence: CASSLAGVVEQYF. As DNA, the CDR3 is TGTGCCAGCAGCTTGGCGGGGGTAGTCGAGCAGTACTTC. The chain links TRBV5-4 to TRBJ2-7, with D maybe TRBD2 (6 bases). CDR1 is SGHNT, CDR2 YYREEE, per germline (reference sequence). There are 13 residues in the CDR3. Between the trimmed V and J ends, which lost 0 bases and 6 bases, there was a span of 10 bases.

This chain connects TRBV19 to TRBJ2-1, with 8 positions matching TRBD2. CDR1 is LNHDA, CDR2 SQIVND, per germline (reference sequence). V lost 6 bases, J lost 4 bases, and 11 bases stayed unmatched. CDR3 length: 16 amino acids. The CDR3 loop is CASRPPPGLEYNEQFF. The CDR3 bases are TGTGCCAGTAGGCCCCCTCCGGGACTAGAGTACAATGAGCAGTTCTTC.

This clone was seen a single time. The chain employs TRBV3-1 (or the pseudogene TRBV3-2) and TRBJ2-7; no definite D call. CDR1 and CDR2 (germline): LGHDT, YNNKEL (reference sequence). The CDR3 totals 12 residues. V was clipped by 5 bases and J by 2 bases, with 7 bases between them. The CDR3 spells CASSREAYEQYF. Written as DNA, the CDR3 is TGTGCCAGCAGCAGAGAAGCCTACGAGCAGTACTTC.

The rearrangement links TRBV6-6 to TRBJ1-2; 8 nucleotides align to TRBD1. The CDR3 has 14 residues. The trim removed 5 bases at V and 4 bases at J, leaving 6 bases unmatched. Germline CDR1 and CDR2: MNHNY and SVGAGI (reference sequence). CDR3 region: CASSPQGALYGYTF. The CDR3, as DNA: TGTGCCAGCAGTCCCCAGGGGGCGCTCTATGGCTACACCTTC.

The chain is built from TRBV6-5 and TRBJ2-1; TRBD1 agrees at 9 bases. Germline assignment: CDR1 MNHEY and CDR2 SVGAGI. CDR3 length: 15 residues. With 7 bases clipped from V and 9 bases from J, the junction kept 13 bases outside the gene matches. The CDR3 region has the DNA TGTGCCAGCACCTCCGGGACAGGGCTTTTCGGTGAGCAGTTCTTC. Translation: CASTSGTGLFGEQFF.

This chain links TRBV2 with TRBJ2-6, with 7 positions matching TRBD1. CDR1 and CDR2 from the germline V gene are SNHLY and FYNNEI. This CDR3 contains 15 residues. Losses at the gene ends were 6 bases for V and 4 bases for J; bases not matched to a gene: 6. In DNA form, the CDR3 reads TGTGCCAGCAGCGCCGACAGGGCCGGGGCCAACGTCCTGACTTTC. Translating gives CASSADRAGANVLTF. The variable domain in full, completed from reference TRBV2 and TRBJ2-6, reads EPEVTQTPSHQVTQMGQEVILRCVPISNHLYFYWYRQILGQKVEFLVSFYNNEISEKSEIFDDQFSVERPDGSNFTLKIRSTKLEDSAMYFCASSADRAGANVLTFGAGSRLTVL.

The chain combines TRBV19 with TRBJ2-3; a weak D match, TRBD1 (5 bases). CDR1 is LNHDA, CDR2 SQIVND, per germline (reference sequence). This CDR3 contains 15 residues. The V and J ends lost 4 bases and 0 bases respectively, with 11 bases between them. The CDR3 region has the DNA TGTGCCAGTAGTAAACAGGTCTCTAGCACAGATACGCAGTATTTT. Protein: CASSKQVSSTDTQYF.

J is TRBJ2-1 and V is TRBV2, with 7 bases fitting TRBD2. V was pared by 5 bases and J by 6 bases, with 7 bases of the junction left unmatched. CDR3 length: 14 amino acids. Germline assignment: CDR1 SNHLY and CDR2 FYNNEI. CDR3 residues: CASSSWTSGNEQFF. CDR3 coding DNA: TGTGCCAGCAGTAGTTGGACTAGTGGCAATGAGCAGTTCTTC. Complete variable domain (other parts from reference TRBV2 and TRBJ2-1): EPEVTQTPSHQVTQMGQEVILRCVPISNHLYFYWYRQILGQKVEFLVSFYNNEISEKSEIFDDQFSVERPDGSNFTLKIRSTKLEDSAMYFCASSSWTSGNEQFFGPGTRLTVL.

This clone occurred once. This sequence joins TRBV29-1 and TRBJ2-3; 13 nucleotides agree with TRBD2. The CDR3 has 17 residues. Germline CDR1 and CDR2: SQVTM and ANQGSEA. Trimming removed 3 bases from V and 2 bases from J; junction bases left unmatched: 8. This CDR3 reads CSVDGLAGAGDTDTQYF. Here the CDR3 DNA reads TGCAGCGTTGATGGACTAGCGGGAGCGGGTGACACAGATACGCAGTATTTT.